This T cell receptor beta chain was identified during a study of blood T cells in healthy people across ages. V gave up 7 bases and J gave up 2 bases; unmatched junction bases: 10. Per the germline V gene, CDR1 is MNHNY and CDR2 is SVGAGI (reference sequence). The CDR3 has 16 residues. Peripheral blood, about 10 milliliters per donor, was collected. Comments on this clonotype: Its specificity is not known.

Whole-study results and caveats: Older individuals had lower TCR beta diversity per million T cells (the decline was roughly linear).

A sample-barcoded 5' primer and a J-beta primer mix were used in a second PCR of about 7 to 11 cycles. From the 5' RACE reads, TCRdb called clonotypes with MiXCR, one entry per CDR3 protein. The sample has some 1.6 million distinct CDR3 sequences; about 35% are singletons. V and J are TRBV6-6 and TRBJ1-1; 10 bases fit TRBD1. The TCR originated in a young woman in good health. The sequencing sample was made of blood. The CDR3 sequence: CASNPSGQGTNTEAFF. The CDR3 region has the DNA TGTGCCAGCAACCCCTCGGGACAGGGGACTAACACTGAAGCTTTCTTT.